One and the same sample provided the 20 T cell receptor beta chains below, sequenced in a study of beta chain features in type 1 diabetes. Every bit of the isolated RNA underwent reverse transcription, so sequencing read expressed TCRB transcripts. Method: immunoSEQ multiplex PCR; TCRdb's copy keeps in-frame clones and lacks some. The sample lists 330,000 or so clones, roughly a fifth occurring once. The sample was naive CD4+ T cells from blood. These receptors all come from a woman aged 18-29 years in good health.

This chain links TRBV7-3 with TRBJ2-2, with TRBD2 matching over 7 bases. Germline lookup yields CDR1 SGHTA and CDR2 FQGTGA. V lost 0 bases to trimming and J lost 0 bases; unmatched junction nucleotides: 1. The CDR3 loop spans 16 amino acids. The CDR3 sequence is CASSLTGGSNTGELFF. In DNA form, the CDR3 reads TGTGCCAGCAGCTTAACCGGGGGGTCGAACACCGGGGAGCTGTTTTTT.

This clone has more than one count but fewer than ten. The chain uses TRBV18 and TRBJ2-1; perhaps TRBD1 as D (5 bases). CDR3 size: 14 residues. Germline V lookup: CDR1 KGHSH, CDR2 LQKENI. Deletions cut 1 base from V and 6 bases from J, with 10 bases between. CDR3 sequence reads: CASSPLAGINEQFF. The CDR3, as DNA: TGTGCCAGCTCACCACTAGCAGGGATCAATGAGCAGTTCTTC.

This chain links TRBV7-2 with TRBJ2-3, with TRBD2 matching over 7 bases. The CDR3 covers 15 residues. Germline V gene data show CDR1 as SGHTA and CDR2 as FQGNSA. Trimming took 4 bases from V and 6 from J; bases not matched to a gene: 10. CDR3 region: CASSSRGSGEDTQYF. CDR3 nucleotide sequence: TGTGCCAGCAGCTCCCGGGGAAGCGGGGAGGATACGCAGTATTTT. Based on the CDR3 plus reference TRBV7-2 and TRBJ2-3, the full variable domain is GAGVSQSPSNKVTEKGKDVELRCDPISGHTALYWYRQSLGQGLEFLIYFQGNSAPDKSGLPSDRFSAERTGGSVSTLTIQRTQQEDSAVYLCASSSRGSGEDTQYFGPGTRLTVL.

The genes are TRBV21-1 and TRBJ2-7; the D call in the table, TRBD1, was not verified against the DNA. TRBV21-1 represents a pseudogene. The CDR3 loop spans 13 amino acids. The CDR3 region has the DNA TGTGCCAGTGGGGCAGGAGACACCTACGAGCAGTACTTC. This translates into CASGAGDTYEQYF.

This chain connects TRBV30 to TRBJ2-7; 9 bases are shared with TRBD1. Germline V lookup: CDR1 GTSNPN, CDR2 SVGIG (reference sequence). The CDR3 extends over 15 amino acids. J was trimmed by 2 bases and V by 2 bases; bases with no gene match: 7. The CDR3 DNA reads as TGTGCCTGGAGTACTGGGGACAGGGCGACCTACGAGCAGTACTTC. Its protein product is CAWSTGDRATYEQYF.

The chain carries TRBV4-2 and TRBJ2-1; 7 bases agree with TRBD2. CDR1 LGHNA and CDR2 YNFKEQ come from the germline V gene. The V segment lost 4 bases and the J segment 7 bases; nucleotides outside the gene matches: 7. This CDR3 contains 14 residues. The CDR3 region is CASSPPSGGNEQFF. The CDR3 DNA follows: TGTGCCAGCAGCCCCCCTAGCGGCGGTAATGAGCAGTTCTTC.

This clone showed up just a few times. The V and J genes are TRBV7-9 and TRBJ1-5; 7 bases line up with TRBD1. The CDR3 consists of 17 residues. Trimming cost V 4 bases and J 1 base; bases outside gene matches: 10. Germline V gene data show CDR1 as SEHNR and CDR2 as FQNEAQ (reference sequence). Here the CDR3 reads CASSSHRQGGSNQPQHF. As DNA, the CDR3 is TGTGCCAGCAGCTCACACCGACAGGGTGGAAGCAATCAGCCCCAGCATTTT.

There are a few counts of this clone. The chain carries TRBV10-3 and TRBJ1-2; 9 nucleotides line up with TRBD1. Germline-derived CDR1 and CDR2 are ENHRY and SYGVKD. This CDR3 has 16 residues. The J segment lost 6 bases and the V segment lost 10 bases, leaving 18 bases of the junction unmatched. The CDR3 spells CATFSKPGQGAHGYTF. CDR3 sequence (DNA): TGTGCCACCTTCTCTAAACCGGGACAGGGAGCTCATGGCTACACCTTC.

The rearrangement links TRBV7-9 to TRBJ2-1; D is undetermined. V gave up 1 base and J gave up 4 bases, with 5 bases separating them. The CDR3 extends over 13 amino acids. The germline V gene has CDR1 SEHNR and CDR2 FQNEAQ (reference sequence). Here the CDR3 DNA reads TGTGCCAGCAGCTTAGGGCGGTACAATGAGCAGTTCTTC. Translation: CASSLGRYNEQFF.

The CDR3 spells CASSLIRASGRREQFF. As DNA, the CDR3 is TGTGCCAGCAGCTTAATTAGGGCTAGCGGGAGACGTGAGCAGTTCTTC. This rearrangement joins TRBV7-8 to TRBJ2-1; 10 bases are a match to TRBD2. V dropped 2 bases and J dropped 9; count of bases not matched to a gene: 10. CDR1 SGHVS and CDR2 FQNEAQ come from the germline V gene. The CDR3 length is 16 residues.

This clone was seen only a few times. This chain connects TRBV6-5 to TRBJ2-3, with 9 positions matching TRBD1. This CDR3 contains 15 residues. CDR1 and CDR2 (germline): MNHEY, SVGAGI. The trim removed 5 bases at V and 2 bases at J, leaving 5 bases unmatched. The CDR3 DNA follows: TGTGCCAGCAGTCAAGGGACAGGGTACACAGATACGCAGTATTTT. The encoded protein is CASSQGTGYTDTQYF.

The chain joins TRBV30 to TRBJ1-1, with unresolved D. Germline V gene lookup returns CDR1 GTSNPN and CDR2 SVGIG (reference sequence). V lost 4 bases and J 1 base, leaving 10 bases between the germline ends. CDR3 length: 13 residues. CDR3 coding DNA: TGTGCCTGGAATTTCATAGAGAACACTGAAGCTTTCTTT. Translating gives CAWNFIENTEAFF. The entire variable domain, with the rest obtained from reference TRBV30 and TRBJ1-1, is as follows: SQTIHQWPATLVQPVGSPLSLECTVEGTSNPNLYWYRQAAGRGLQLLFYSVGIGQISSEVPQNLSASRPQDRQFILSSKKLLLSDSGFYLCAWNFIENTEAFFGQGTRLTVV.

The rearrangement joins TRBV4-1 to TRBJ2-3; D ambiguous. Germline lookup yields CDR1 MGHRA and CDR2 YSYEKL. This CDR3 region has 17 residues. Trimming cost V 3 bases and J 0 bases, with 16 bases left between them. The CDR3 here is CASSQIKAGISTDTQYF. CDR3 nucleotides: TGCGCCAGCAGCCAGATAAAGGCAGGCATTAGCACAGATACGCAGTATTTT.

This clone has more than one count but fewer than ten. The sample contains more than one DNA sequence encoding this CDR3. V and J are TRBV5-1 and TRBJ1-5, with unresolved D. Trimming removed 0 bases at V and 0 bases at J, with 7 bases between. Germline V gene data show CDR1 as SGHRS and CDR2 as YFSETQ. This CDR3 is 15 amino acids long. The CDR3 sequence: CASSLDGDSNQPQHF. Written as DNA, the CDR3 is TGCGCCAGCAGCTTGGACGGAGATAGCAATCAGCCCCAGCATTTT.

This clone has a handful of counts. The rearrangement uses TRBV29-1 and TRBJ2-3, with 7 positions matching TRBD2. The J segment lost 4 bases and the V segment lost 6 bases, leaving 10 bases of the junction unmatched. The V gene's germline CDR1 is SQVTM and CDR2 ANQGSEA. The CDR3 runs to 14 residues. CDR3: CSVRGNNIADTQYF. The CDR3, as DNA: TGCAGCGTGCGGGGGAATAATATAGCAGATACGCAGTATTTT.

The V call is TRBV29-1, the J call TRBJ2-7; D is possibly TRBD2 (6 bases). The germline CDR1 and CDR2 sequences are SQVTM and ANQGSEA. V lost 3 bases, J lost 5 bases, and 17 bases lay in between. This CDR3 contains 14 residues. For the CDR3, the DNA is TGCAGCGTTGACGCCGGACTCGGGGGTAACGAGCAGTACTTC. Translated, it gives CSVDAGLGGNEQYF.

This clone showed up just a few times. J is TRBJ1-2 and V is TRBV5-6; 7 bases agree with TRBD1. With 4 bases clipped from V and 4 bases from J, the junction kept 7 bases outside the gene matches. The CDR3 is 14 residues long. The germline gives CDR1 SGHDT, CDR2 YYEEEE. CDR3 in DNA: TGTGCCAGCAGCCCGGGACAGTGGGCCTATGGCTACACCTTC. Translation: CASSPGQWAYGYTF.

CDR3 protein: CASSLMGREEQPQHF. The CDR3 DNA reads as TGCGCCAGCAGCTTGATGGGCAGGGAGGAACAGCCCCAGCATTTT. The rearrangement links TRBV5-1 to TRBJ1-5; possibly TRBD1 for D (5 bases). The CDR3 has 15 residues. Trimming removed 1 base at V and 7 bases at J, with 15 bases between. Germline V gene sequence: CDR1 SGHRS, CDR2 YFSETQ.

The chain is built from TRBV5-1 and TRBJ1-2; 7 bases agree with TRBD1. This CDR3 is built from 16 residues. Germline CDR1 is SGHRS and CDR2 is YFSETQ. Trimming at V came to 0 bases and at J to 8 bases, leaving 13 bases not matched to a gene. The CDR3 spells CASSLEEGAYPAGYTF. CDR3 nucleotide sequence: TGCGCCAGCAGCTTGGAGGAGGGGGCGTACCCAGCAGGCTACACCTTC.

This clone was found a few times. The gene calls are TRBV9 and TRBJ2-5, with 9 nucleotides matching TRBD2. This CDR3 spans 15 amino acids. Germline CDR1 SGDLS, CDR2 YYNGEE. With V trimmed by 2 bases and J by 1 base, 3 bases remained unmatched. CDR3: CASSVSAGGQETQYF. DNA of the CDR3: TGTGCCAGCAGCGTTTCAGCGGGAGGCCAAGAGACCCAGTACTTC. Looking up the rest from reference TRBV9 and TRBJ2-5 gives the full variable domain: DSGVTQTPKHLITATGQRVTLRCSPRSGDLSVYWYQQSLDQGLQFLIQYYNGEERAKGNILERFSAQQFPDLHSELNLSSLELGDSALYFCASSVSAGGQETQYFGPGTRLLVL.